The clone carrying this TCR beta chain has just one count. Its antigen remains unknown. This entry comes from a study of T cell responses to AZD1222 COVID-19 vaccine. Germline CDR1 and CDR2: SGHKS and YYEKEE (reference sequence). V lost 2 bases, J lost 5 bases, and 5 bases stayed unmatched. The CDR3 loop spans 15 amino acids. Using immunoSEQ multiplex PCR, the repertoire was profiled, and TCRdb retains in-frame clones only, with some absent. Here the sample spans 150,000 to 200,000 clones, 90% to 95% being singletons. General study results and limits: Distributed over spike, vaccine-associated CD4 TCRs predominated at 160-218 and 743-854. Donors were largely white British and mainly female; clonal diversity was possibly underestimated. Among those given AZD1222, only 6 or 7 were seropositive at baseline. Nearly half of spike-specific TCRs reportedly target unmutated variant regions.

The input for sequencing was peripheral blood, taken on day 0 of AZD1222 vaccination. The chain recombines TRBV5-5 with TRBJ2-1, with 9 bases that match TRBD1. The clonotype was recovered from an adult in good health. As DNA, the CDR3 is TGTGCCAGCAGCTTTGGGGACAGGGACGACAATGAGCAGTTCTTC. Protein product: CASSFGDRDDNEQFF.